The 19 T cell receptor beta chains below all came from one sample that was sequenced in a study of T cell changes during pregnancy in multiple sclerosis. Clones were read by immunoSEQ multiplex PCR, and TCRdb kept only the in-frame ones, dropping some. The sample holds around 99,000 clones; about nine tenths are singletons and the top ten take more than 0.65%. Sequencing was performed on peripheral blood, taken in the third trimester of pregnancy. The source is a female donor in good health, enrolled as a control in a pregnancy study.

The rearrangement links TRBV25-1 to TRBJ1-2; D ambiguous. With 7 bases removed from V and 4 bases from J, the gap between germline ends came to 7 bases. Germline CDR1 reads MGHDK; CDR2 reads SYGVNS. The CDR3 is 11 residues long. The CDR3 DNA is TGTGCCAGCACCGCGGGCTATGGCTACACCTTC. Its protein is CASTAGYGYTF.

The rearrangement uses TRBV7-9 and TRBJ2-1, with 10 bases lining up with TRBD2. Trimming cost V 6 bases and J 9 bases; bases outside gene matches: 14. The CDR3 totals 16 residues. Per the germline V gene, CDR1 is SEHNR and CDR2 is FQNEAQ (reference sequence). CDR3 nucleotide sequence: TGTGCCAGCAGACCGGGGACTAGCGCATACGTGGGTGAGCAGTTCTTC. This sequence encodes CASRPGTSAYVGEQFF.

The chain is built from TRBV19 and TRBJ1-4, with 10 bases lining up with TRBD1. V trimming: 3 bases; J trimming: 8 bases; junction bases outside the gene matches: 3. Per germline, CDR1 LNHDA and CDR2 SQIVND (reference sequence). The CDR3 is 14 residues long. This CDR3 is CASSMGQGSEKLFF. The CDR3 nucleotides read TGTGCCAGTAGTATGGGACAGGGGTCAGAAAAACTGTTTTTT.

This chain connects TRBV4-3 to TRBJ2-4; 9 bases are a match to TRBD2. In germline, CDR1 is LGHNA, CDR2 YSLEER. The CDR3 is 18 residues long. V was pared by 3 bases and J by 0 bases, with 9 bases of the junction left unmatched. The CDR3 sequence: CASSQLAGEKLAKNIQYF. In nucleotides, the CDR3 is TGCGCCAGCAGCCAGTTAGCGGGGGAAAAATTAGCCAAAAACATTCAGTACTTC.

The V and J genes are TRBV30 and TRBJ1-1; 7 bases map to TRBD1. With 2 bases clipped from V and 7 bases from J, the junction kept 7 bases outside the gene matches. The CDR3 is made up of 13 amino acids. Per germline, CDR1 GTSNPN and CDR2 SVGIG (reference sequence). CDR3 residues: CAWSPQGTVEAFF. CDR3 coding DNA: TGTGCCTGGAGTCCCCAAGGGACAGTTGAAGCTTTCTTT. Complete variable domain (other parts from reference TRBV30 and TRBJ1-1): SQTIHQWPATLVQPVGSPLSLECTVEGTSNPNLYWYRQAAGRGLQLLFYSVGIGQISSEVPQNLSASRPQDRQFILSSKKLLLSDSGFYLCAWSPQGTVEAFFGQGTRLTVV.

The chain links TRBV30 to TRBJ1-2, with D unresolved. Germline-derived CDR1 and CDR2 are GTSNPN and SVGIG (reference sequence). The CDR3 has 11 residues. Trimming left V 2 bases short and J 14 bases short, with 15 bases between. The CDR3 bases are TGTGCCTGGAGTCCAGAGACACCCGTGACCTTC. Its translation is CAWSPETPVTF. Combining the CDR3 with reference TRBV30 and TRBJ1-2 gives the whole variable domain SQTIHQWPATLVQPVGSPLSLECTVEGTSNPNLYWYRQAAGRGLQLLFYSVGIGQISSEVPQNLSASRPQDRQFILSSKKLLLSDSGFYLCAWSPETPVTFGSGTRLTVV.

V is TRBV5-1 and J is TRBJ1-6; D remains ambiguous. From germline, CDR1 is SGHRS and CDR2 YFSETQ. Trimming left V 1 base short and J 13 bases short, with 12 bases between. This CDR3 is built from 13 residues. The CDR3 loop is CASSLSGSGPLHF. The CDR3 DNA follows: TGCGCCAGCAGCTTGTCGGGGAGTGGGCCCCTCCACTTT.

This chain links TRBV5-1 with TRBJ2-3; the D gene is possibly TRBD2 (5 bases). Germline CDR1 SGHRS, CDR2 YFSETQ. The germline V and J ends were trimmed by 4 bases and 8 bases, with 20 bases remaining between them. CDR3 length: 15 residues. CDR3 amino acids: CASSPPLAGEGTQYF. CDR3 nucleotides: TGCGCCAGCAGCCCCCCGTTGGCCGGGGAAGGTACGCAGTATTTT.

The count of this clone is one. The chain joins TRBV30 to TRBJ1-2, with 7 bases that match TRBD1. CDR3 size: 14 residues. V was clipped by 7 bases and J by 0 bases; unmatched bases: 8. CDR1 GTSNPN and CDR2 SVGIG come from the germline V gene (reference sequence). CDR3 in amino acids: CASDRDTSNYGYTF. The CDR3 region has the DNA TGTGCCTCCGACAGGGATACTTCTAACTATGGCTACACCTTC.

V gene TRBV14 combines with J gene TRBJ2-1; 8 bases agree with TRBD1. CDR3 length equals 15 residues. Germline V gene lookup returns CDR1 SGHDN and CDR2 FVKESK. V lost 1 base, J lost 7 bases, and 6 bases stayed unmatched. Written as DNA, the CDR3 is TGTGCCAGCAGCCAAGCATGGACAGGGCGGAATGAGCAGTTCTTC. Its translation: CASSQAWTGRNEQFF.

The V call is TRBV11-3, the J call TRBJ2-2; D gene ambiguous. CDR1 SGHNT and CDR2 YENEEA come from the germline V gene. The CDR3 is 14 residues long. Deletions cut 3 bases from V and 5 bases from J, with 10 bases between. CDR3 nucleotides: TGTGCCAGCAGCTTGAACCCGGAGACCGGGGAGCTGTTTTTT. Amino acids: CASSLNPETGELFF.

The J gene is TRBJ2-2, the V gene TRBV9; 9 bases map to TRBD2. V dropped 1 base and J dropped 7; count of bases not matched to a gene: 8. The CDR3 runs to 16 residues. The V gene's germline CDR1 is SGDLS and CDR2 YYNGEE. The CDR3 protein is CASSVLGLAGNGELFF. CDR3 DNA: TGTGCCAGCAGCGTACTCGGGCTAGCGGGGAACGGGGAGCTGTTTTTT.

The rearrangement links TRBV9 to TRBJ1-1, with TRBD1 matching over 7 bases. This CDR3 comprises 16 residues. V shed 4 bases, J shed 1 base, and the junction held 10 bases outside the gene matches. The germline CDR1 and CDR2 sequences are SGDLS and YYNGEE. CDR3 sequence: CASSPTVGTANTEAFF. CDR3 nucleotide sequence: TGTGCCAGCAGCCCCACAGTAGGGACAGCGAACACTGAAGCTTTCTTT. Using reference TRBV9 and TRBJ1-1 for the parts outside the CDR3, the full variable domain is DSGVTQTPKHLITATGQRVTLRCSPRSGDLSVYWYQQSLDQGLQFLIQYYNGEERAKGNILERFSAQQFPDLHSELNLSSLELGDSALYFCASSPTVGTANTEAFFGQGTRLTVV.

V is TRBV27 and J is TRBJ2-1, with a possible D match to TRBD2 (7 bases). Germline-derived CDR1 and CDR2 are MNHEY and SMNVEV (reference sequence). The CDR3 extends over 13 amino acids. With 2 bases removed from V and 9 bases from J, the gap between germline ends came to 11 bases. The CDR3 DNA reads as TGTGCCAGCAGTTTAGGGGGGGCGAGTGAGCAGTTCTTC. It codes for CASSLGGASEQFF.

The chain carries TRBV19 and TRBJ1-5; D uncertain. This CDR3 is 12 amino acids long. Trimming shortened V by 4 bases and J by 5 bases, and 6 bases separated the two germline ends. CDR1 LNHDA and CDR2 SQIVND come from the germline V gene (reference sequence). CDR3 sequence (DNA): TGTGCCAGTAGTAACGGGGATCAGCCCCAGCATTTT. It yields the protein CASSNGDQPQHF.

This sequence joins TRBV9 and TRBJ1-3; TRBD1 aligns across 7 bases. Germline assignment: CDR1 SGDLS and CDR2 YYNGEE. CDR3 length equals 15 residues. Trimming at V came to 3 bases and at J to 3 bases, leaving 6 bases not matched to a gene. Here the CDR3 reads CASSGDRAGGNTIYF. For the CDR3, the DNA is TGTGCCAGCAGCGGAGACAGGGCCGGTGGAAACACCATATATTTT.

The V gene is TRBV19, the J gene TRBJ1-2; tentatively, D is TRBD1 (6 bases). With 4 bases removed from V and 0 bases from J, the gap between germline ends came to 18 bases. The CDR3 spans 17 residues. In germline, CDR1 is LNHDA, CDR2 SQIVND (reference sequence). This chain's CDR3 is CASSRGRGPNTNYGYTF. The CDR3 DNA is TGTGCCAGTAGTAGGGGCAGGGGACCCAATACTAACTATGGCTACACCTTC.

This sequence joins TRBV4-3 and TRBJ1-2, with 7 bases fitting TRBD1. Per the germline V gene, CDR1 is LGHNA and CDR2 is YSLEER. The J segment lost 5 bases and the V segment lost 3 bases, leaving 15 bases of the junction unmatched. This CDR3 has 17 residues. The CDR3 here is CASSHVPPGTDLYGYTF. The CDR3 bases are TGCGCCAGCAGCCACGTTCCTCCCGGGACAGACTTATATGGCTACACCTTC.

V usage is TRBV18 and J usage is TRBJ1-2, with 8 bases aligning to TRBD1. Germline loops: CDR1 KGHSH, CDR2 LQKENI. J was trimmed by 3 bases and V by 0 bases; bases with no gene match: 0. CDR3 length equals 14 residues. The CDR3 region has the DNA TGTGCCAGCTCACCACCGGGACAGGACTATGGCTACACCTTC. This encodes CASSPPGQDYGYTF.